This TCR beta chain emerged from a study of blood T cell repertoires in COVID-19 (dated by TCRdb to the early 2020s). In terms of the full investigation: The collaborator samples originated in the United States, Italy and Spain and spanned the acute and convalescent phases of COVID-19. The prospective study material was composed of cDNA or gDNA derived from T cells, B-cell-depleted T cells, or PBMCs. Subjects who had been exposed to COVID-19, were actively infected with it, or had recovered from it provided the deeply sampled blood TCRbeta repertoires that made up the dataset. The repertoires were made available in a free public database intended to serve as a resource for research on the immune response to SARS-CoV-2. Samples were obtained from the ongoing ImmuneRACE study (first 160 participants) and from about 1,300 subjects provided by 6 global collaborators. The sample metadata nearly always contained a de-identified subject ID, COVID-19 status, age in years and sex. Where HLA class I and class II types were available, the types were taken from metadata supplied by the sample provider, not from assay-based typing.

A second Seattle source provided samples from volunteer blood donors who had recovered from COVID-19. Whole blood was collected in K2EDTA tubes by collaborating institutions according to the institutions' own protocols. For TCRbeta analysis, collaborator samples were shipped as frozen whole blood, as isolated PBMCs, or as DNA extracted from either sample type. Broader findings and caveats from the paper: How much clinical and demographic metadata was included differed by source and by participant, and the metadata was provided uncurated.

Regarding this clone: The target of this receptor is not known. No base qualities exist here, and no much larger clone lies one base off it.

TCRbeta CDR3 regions were amplified from genomic DNA using the immunoSEQ Assay, a bias-controlled multiplex PCR. In the original analysis: The number of nucleated cells in each sample was estimated by amplification of reference gene primers within the assay. Sequence reads were collapsed and filtered to measure the absolute abundance of every unique TCRbeta CDR3 rearrangement. For each sample, productive Simpson clonality was calculated by taking the square root of Simpson's diversity index across productive rearrangements. The immuneACCESS repertoire file appears here via TCRdb, limited to in-frame rearrangements. These files lack a portion of the clones; in checked studies, under half of the deficit traces to unresolved V genes, and the cause of the others is not known. Clone size and V and J calls were adopted from that table, with D and trimming inferred from the DNA. The sample includes 250,000 to 350,000 clones, with approximately 87% observed a single time. The ten biggest clones cover approximately 7.8% of the sample.

Trimming leaves V shorter by 2 bases and J shorter by 6 bases, with the junction holding 10 bases beyond the gene matches. Per the germline V gene, MNHEY is the CDR1 and SVGEGT is the CDR2. Measured from the cysteine to the phenylalanine, the CDR3 is 16 residues long. Just the 48-base CDR3 DNA is kept, in frame starting at base 1. The sequenced sample was peripheral blood. The chain links TRBV6-2 or TRBV6-3 with TRBJ1-2; TRBD1 aligns with 9 central bases. The receptor was derived from a woman aged 45-59 years who had recovered from COVID-19. Here the CDR3 is given as CASSYDPRDREHGYTF. The nucleotide sequence reads TGTGCCAGCAGTTACGATCCCCGGGACAGGGAACATGGCTACACCTTC.